These 10 T cell receptor beta chains originate from one sample sequenced in a study of ipilimumab plus nivolumab after autologous stem cell transplantation (dated by TCRdb to 2020 to 2023). Libraries were constructed by the immunoSEQ multiplex PCR assay. TCRdb obtained this table from immuneACCESS and retained in-frame rearrangements with V and J assigned. These tables miss some clones; where compared with another copy, unresolved V genes account for less than half of the shortfall, and the remainder is unexplained. The sample contains roughly 16,000 clones, 75% to 85% of them found a single time. Jointly, the top ten make up roughly 23% of the sample. This specimen consisted of PBMCs, obtained in a trial of ipilimumab plus nivolumab as post-transplant consolidation. The source is a male donor with diffuse large B-cell lymphoma.

The J gene is TRBJ1-1, the V gene TRBV28; D not certain. Germline V gene data show CDR1 as MDHEN and CDR2 as SYDVKM. Trimming took 8 bases from V and 9 from J, leaving 13 bases between them. This CDR3 spans 11 amino acids. DNA of the CDR3: TGTGCCAGCGTTTGGACGGCTAAAGCTTTCTTT. Protein: CASVWTAKAFF. The whole variable domain, remainder taken from reference TRBV28 and TRBJ1-1, is DVKVTQSSRYLVKRTGEKVFLECVQDMDHENMFWYRQDPGLGLRLIYFSYDVKMKEKGDIPEGYSVSREKKERFSLILESASTNQTSMYLCASVWTAKAFFGQGTRLTVV.

The chain joins TRBV7-9 to TRBJ1-6; no clear D gene. The CDR3 runs 15 residues. The V gene lost 0 bases and the J gene lost 9 bases, with 12 bases spanning the gap. Germline CDR1 reads SEHNR; CDR2 reads FQNEAQ (reference sequence). In DNA form, the CDR3 reads TGTGCCAGCAGCTTAGCGCGTCAAGATAGTTCACCCCTCCACTTT. Its translation is CASSLARQDSSPLHF.

Points on this clone: At one end, the junction sequence differs from germline, possibly due to a read error. The chain joins TRBV7-7 to TRBJ2-5; 7 bases match TRBD1. The germline V gene encodes CDR1 SSHAT and CDR2 FNYEAQ (reference sequence). This CDR3 is 15 amino acids long. This CDR3 is CASSEQTGPQETQYF. The CDR3, as DNA: TGTGCTAGCAGCGAGCAGACAGGGCCGCAAGAGACCCAGTACTTC.

This chain connects TRBV27 to TRBJ1-5; D may be TRBD1 (6 bases). Germline V gene data show CDR1 as MNHEY and CDR2 as SMNVEV (reference sequence). The CDR3 covers 14 residues. V lost 2 bases to trimming and J lost 5 bases, with 10 bases between them. The chain's CDR3 is CASSLGGPYQPQHF. The CDR3 DNA sequence: TGTGCCAGCAGTTTAGGGGGGCCGTATCAGCCCCAGCATTTT.

The V call is TRBV4-2, the J call TRBJ2-7; D may match TRBD1 or TRBD2 (5 bases each). The V end was cut by 0 bases, the J end by 1 base, with 10 bases between. The length of the CDR3 is 15 residues. Germline V gives CDR1 LGHNA, CDR2 YNFKEQ. The DNA for the CDR3 is TGTGCCAGCAGCCAAGATTTTGGGGGATCCTACGAGCAGTACTTC. Translated, it gives CASSQDFGGSYEQYF.

This clone was found a few times. The chain combines TRBV7-3 with TRBJ1-1; 7 bases map to TRBD1. Germline V gives CDR1 SGHTA, CDR2 FQGTGA. This CDR3 region has 14 residues. With V trimmed by 7 bases and J by 0 bases, 5 bases remained unmatched. The CDR3 spells CASKQGGVNTEAFF. The CDR3 coding sequence is TGTGCCAGCAAACAAGGGGGCGTGAACACTGAAGCTTTCTTT.

V usage is TRBV28 and J usage is TRBJ1-2; D may be TRBD1 (5 bases). V lost 2 bases and J lost 4, with 11 bases in between. This CDR3 is built from 14 residues. The germline V gene has CDR1 MDHEN and CDR2 SYDVKM. CDR3 sequence: CASSLGAGSYGYTF. In DNA form, the CDR3 reads TGTGCCAGCAGTTTAGGGGCAGGGTCCTATGGCTACACCTTC.

The sample holds a few counts of this clone. V gene TRBV5-1 combines with J gene TRBJ2-7; D remains ambiguous. Trimming removed 2 bases from V and 7 bases from J, with 7 bases in between. The germline V gene has CDR1 SGHRS and CDR2 YFSETQ. The CDR3 loop spans 11 amino acids. The CDR3 region has the DNA TGCGCCAGCAGCTTCCCTGGGGAGCAGTACTTC. It is translated as CASSFPGEQYF. Full variable domain (rest looked up from reference TRBV5-1 and TRBJ2-7): KAGVTQTPRYLIKTRGQQVTLSCSPISGHRSVSWYQQTPGQGLQFLFEYFSETQRNKGNFPGRFSGRQFSNSRSEMNVSTLELGDSALYLCASSFPGEQYFGPGTRLTVT.

This clone occurred a few times. The CDR3 here is CASREGRWNEQFF. The CDR3 DNA is TGTGCCTCCAGGGAGGGAAGGTGGAATGAGCAGTTCTTC. The gene calls are TRBV6-5 and TRBJ2-1; TRBD2 aligns across 7 bases. The J segment lost 7 bases and the V segment lost 11 bases, leaving 11 bases of the junction unmatched. The CDR3 covers 13 residues. The V gene's germline CDR1 is MNHEY and CDR2 SVGAGI.

V and J are TRBV5-1 and TRBJ2-7; 9 positions agree with TRBD1. The CDR3 contains 14 residues. V lost 3 bases and J lost 9; bases outside the gene matches: 10. Germline-derived CDR1 and CDR2 are SGHRS and YFSETQ. This CDR3 reads CASSSSDRGMGQYF. DNA for the CDR3: TGCGCCAGCAGCTCGTCAGACAGGGGGATGGGGCAGTACTTC.